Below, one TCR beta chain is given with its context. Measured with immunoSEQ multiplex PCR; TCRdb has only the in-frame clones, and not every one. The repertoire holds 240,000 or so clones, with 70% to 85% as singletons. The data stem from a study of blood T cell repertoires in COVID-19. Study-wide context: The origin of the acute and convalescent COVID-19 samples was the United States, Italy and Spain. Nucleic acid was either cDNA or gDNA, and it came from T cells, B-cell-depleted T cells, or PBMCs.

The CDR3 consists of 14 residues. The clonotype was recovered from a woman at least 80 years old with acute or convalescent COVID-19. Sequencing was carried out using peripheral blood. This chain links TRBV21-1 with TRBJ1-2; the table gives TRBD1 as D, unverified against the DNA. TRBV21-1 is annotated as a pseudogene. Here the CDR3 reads CASRGQASNYGYTF. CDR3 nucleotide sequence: TGTGCCAGCAGAGGACAGGCGAGTAACTATGGCTACACCTTC.